This T cell receptor (beta chain) is drawn from a study of blood T cell repertoires in COVID-19. TCRdb keeps only in-frame clones here, not all; method: immunoSEQ multiplex PCR. The repertoire holds hundreds of thousands of clones, over 75% seen once, with about 1.5% in the top ten. V lost 0 bases and J lost 0; bases outside the gene matches: 8. From germline, CDR1 is MNHEY and CDR2 SMNVEV (reference sequence). The CDR3 totals 18 residues. The chain is built from TRBV27 and TRBJ1-3, with 7 bases fitting TRBD1. The receptor's source is a woman in her late teens or twenties who had been exposed to COVID-19. The material sequenced was PBMCs or T cells enriched from blood (not recorded which). The CDR3 DNA reads TGTGCCAGCAGTTTATCGGCCGGACAGGACCTCTCTGGAAACACCATATATTTT. Protein sequence: CASSLSAGQDLSGNTIYF.